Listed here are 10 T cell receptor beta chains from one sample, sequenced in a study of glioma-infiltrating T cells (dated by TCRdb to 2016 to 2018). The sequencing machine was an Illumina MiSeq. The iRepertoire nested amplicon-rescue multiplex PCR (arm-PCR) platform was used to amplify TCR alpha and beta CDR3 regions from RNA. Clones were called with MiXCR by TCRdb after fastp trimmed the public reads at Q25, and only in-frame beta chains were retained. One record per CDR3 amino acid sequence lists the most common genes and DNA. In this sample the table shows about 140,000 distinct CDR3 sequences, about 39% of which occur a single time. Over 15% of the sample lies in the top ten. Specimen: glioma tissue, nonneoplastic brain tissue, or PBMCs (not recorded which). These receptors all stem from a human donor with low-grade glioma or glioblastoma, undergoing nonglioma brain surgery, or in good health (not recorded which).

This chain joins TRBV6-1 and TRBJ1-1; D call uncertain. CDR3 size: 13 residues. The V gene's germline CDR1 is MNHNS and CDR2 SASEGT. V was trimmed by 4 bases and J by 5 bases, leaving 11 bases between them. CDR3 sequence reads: CASSVLGRTEAFF. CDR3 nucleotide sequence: TGTGCCAGCAGTGTCCTGGGCCGGACTGAAGCTTTCTTT.

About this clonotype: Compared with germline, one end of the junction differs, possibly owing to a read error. The CDR3 DNA follows: TGCAGTGCTATTCCTCATAGCGATCAGCCCCAGCATTTT. Protein: CSAIPHSDQPQHF. The chain has TRBV20-1 and TRBJ1-5; unclear D gene. CDR1 and CDR2 (germline): DFQATT, SNEGSKA (reference sequence). The CDR3 is 13 amino acids.

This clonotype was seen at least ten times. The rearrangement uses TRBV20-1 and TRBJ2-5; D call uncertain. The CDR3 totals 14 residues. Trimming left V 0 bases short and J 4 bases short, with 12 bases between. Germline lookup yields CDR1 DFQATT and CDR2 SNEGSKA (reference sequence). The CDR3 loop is CSARDLWSGETQYF. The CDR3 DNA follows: TGCAGTGCTAGAGATCTGTGGTCCGGAGAGACCCAGTACTTC.

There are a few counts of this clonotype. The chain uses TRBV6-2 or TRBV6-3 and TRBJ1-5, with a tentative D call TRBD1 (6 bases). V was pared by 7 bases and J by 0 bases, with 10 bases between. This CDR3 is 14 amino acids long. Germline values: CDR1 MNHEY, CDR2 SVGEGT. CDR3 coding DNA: TGTGCCAGCAAACAGGGTTATAGCAATCAGCCCCAGCATTTT. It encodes CASKQGYSNQPQHF.

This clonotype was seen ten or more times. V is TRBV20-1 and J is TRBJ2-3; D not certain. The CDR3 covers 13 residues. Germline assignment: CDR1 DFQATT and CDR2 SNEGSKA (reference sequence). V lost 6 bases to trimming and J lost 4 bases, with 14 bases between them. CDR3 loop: CSARLEVPDTQYF. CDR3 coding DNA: TGCAGTGCCCGTTTAGAGGTCCCAGATACGCAGTATTTT.

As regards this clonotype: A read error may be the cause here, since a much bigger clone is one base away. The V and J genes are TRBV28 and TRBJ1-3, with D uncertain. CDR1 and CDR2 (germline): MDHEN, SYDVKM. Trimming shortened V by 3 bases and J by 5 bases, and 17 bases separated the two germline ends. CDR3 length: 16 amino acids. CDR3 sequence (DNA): TGTGCCAGCAGTTTTTATGGGAGGTGGCGAAGAAACACCATATATTTT. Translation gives CASSFYGRWRRNTIYF.

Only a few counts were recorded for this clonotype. CDR3 coding DNA: TGCAGTGCTAGAGAGGGTGGCTATGGCTACACCTTC. Encoded protein: CSAREGGYGYTF. The rearrangement links TRBV20-1 to TRBJ1-2; unclear D gene. This CDR3 comprises 12 residues. Trimming stripped 0 bases from V and 4 bases from J, with 6 bases between. The germline V gene encodes CDR1 DFQATT and CDR2 SNEGSKA (reference sequence).

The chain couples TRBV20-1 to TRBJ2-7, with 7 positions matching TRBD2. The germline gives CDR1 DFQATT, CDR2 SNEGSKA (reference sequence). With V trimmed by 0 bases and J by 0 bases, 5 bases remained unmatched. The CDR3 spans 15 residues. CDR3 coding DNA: TGCAGTGCTAGAGATCCTAGCGGCAGCTCCTACGAGCAGTACTTC. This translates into CSARDPSGSSYEQYF.

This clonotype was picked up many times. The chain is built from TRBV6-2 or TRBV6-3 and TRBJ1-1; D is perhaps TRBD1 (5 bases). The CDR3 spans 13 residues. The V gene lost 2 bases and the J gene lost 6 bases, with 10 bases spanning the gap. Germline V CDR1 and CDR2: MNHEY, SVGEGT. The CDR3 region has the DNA TGTGCCAGCAGTTACCTCGACAGTTCTGAAGCTTTCTTT. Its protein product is CASSYLDSSEAFF.

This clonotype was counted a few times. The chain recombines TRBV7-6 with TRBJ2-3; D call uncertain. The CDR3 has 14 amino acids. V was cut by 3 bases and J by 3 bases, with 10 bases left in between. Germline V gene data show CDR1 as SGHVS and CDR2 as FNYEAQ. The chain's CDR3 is CASSLIQGTDTQYF. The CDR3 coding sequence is TGTGCCAGCAGCTTGATTCAAGGAACAGATACGCAGTATTTT.